These 32 T cell receptor beta chains were sequenced from one sample in a study of OX40 agonist ivuxolimab in advanced cancers. The repertoire was sequenced with immunoSEQ multiplex PCR; TCRdb's copy has only in-frame clones and lacks some. In the table there are fewer than 45,000 clones, around four fifths of which are singletons. The source was CD4+ or CD8+ T cells sorted from blood, collected in a trial of the OX40 agonist ivuxolimab. The receptors were sampled from an adult with an advanced solid tumor such as melanoma, head and neck, liver or kidney cancer.

This clone turned up a few times. The chain combines TRBV2 with TRBJ1-2; D not resolved. V shed 7 bases and J shed 1 base, with 4 bases lying between them. The CDR3 extends over 11 amino acids. The germline CDR1 and CDR2 sequences are SNHLY and FYNNEI. The CDR3 DNA sequence: TGTGCCAGCAAGTATAACTATGGCTACACCTTC. Encoded protein: CASKYNYGYTF. The whole variable domain, filled in from reference TRBV2 and TRBJ1-2, reads EPEVTQTPSHQVTQMGQEVILRCVPISNHLYFYWYRQILGQKVEFLVSFYNNEISEKSEIFDDQFSVERPDGSNFTLKIRSTKLEDSAMYFCASKYNYGYTFGSGTRLTVV.

The gene calls are TRBV6-1 and TRBJ2-7, with D uncertain. Germline V gene sequence: CDR1 MNHNS, CDR2 SASEGT. The CDR3 is 13 amino acids. Trimming took 1 base from V and 4 from J, leaving 8 bases between them. The CDR3 reads CASSEGGAYEQYF. In DNA, the CDR3 is TGTGCCAGCAGTGAAGGCGGCGCATACGAGCAGTACTTC.

The sample holds a few counts of this clone. This chain links TRBV18 with TRBJ1-1; TRBD1 might be the D (5 bases). The germline V gene has CDR1 KGHSH and CDR2 LQKENI. Trimming removed 2 bases at V and 5 bases at J, with 12 bases between. The CDR3 contains 14 residues. In nucleotides, the CDR3 is TGTGCCAGCTCACCAGCGGCAGGGAAGACTGAAGCTTTCTTT. Translated, it gives CASSPAAGKTEAFF.

The chain recombines TRBV28 with TRBJ1-5; D gene ambiguous. Germline V lookup: CDR1 MDHEN, CDR2 SYDVKM. Trimming took 3 bases from V and 2 from J, leaving 14 bases between them. The CDR3 sequence is 16 residues long. DNA for the CDR3: TGTGCCAGCAGTTTGGTTGGAATAGAGGGCAATCAGCCCCAGCATTTT. This encodes CASSLVGIEGNQPQHF.

The chain has TRBV29-1 and TRBJ1-1, with a tentative D call TRBD1 (5 bases). This CDR3 comprises 13 residues. The V gene lost 8 bases and the J gene lost 3 bases, with 16 bases spanning the gap. Germline V CDR1 and CDR2: SQVTM, ANQGSEA. The CDR3 here is CSSSLSRDTEAFF. The CDR3, as DNA: TGCAGCAGCTCCTTAAGCAGGGACACTGAAGCTTTCTTT.

The chain uses TRBV19 and TRBJ2-7; tentative D call: TRBD2 (5 bases). From germline, CDR1 is LNHDA and CDR2 SQIVND (reference sequence). This CDR3 contains 13 residues. Trimming shortened V by 6 bases and J by 3 bases, and 12 bases separated the two germline ends. CDR3 DNA sequence: TGTGCCAGTAGGAAAGACGGGGACTACGAGCAGTACTTC. This translates into CASRKDGDYEQYF.

As for this clone: Other DNA sequences in this specimen translate into the identical CDR3. The V gene is TRBV19, the J gene TRBJ1-1; a possible D gene is TRBD1 (5 bases). The CDR3 runs to 14 residues. V lost 3 bases and J 1 base, leaving 9 bases between the germline ends. In germline, CDR1 is LNHDA, CDR2 SQIVND (reference sequence). Written as DNA, the CDR3 is TGTGCCAGTAGTATCGACAGACGGAACACTGAAGCTTTCTTT. Its protein product is CASSIDRRNTEAFF.

The CDR3 reads CAISDTGVDAYGYTF. In DNA, the CDR3 is TGTGCCATCAGCGACACAGGGGTGGACGCATATGGCTACACCTTC. The rearrangement joins TRBV10-3 to TRBJ1-2; 7 nucleotides align to TRBD1. This CDR3 spans 15 amino acids. Germline CDR1 ENHRY, CDR2 SYGVKD. J was trimmed by 5 bases and V by 6 bases; bases with no gene match: 12.

The J gene is TRBJ2-3, the V gene TRBV6-5, with 11 bases identical to TRBD2. CDR3 length: 16 amino acids. The J segment lost 3 bases and the V segment lost 4 bases, leaving 6 bases of the junction unmatched. Germline CDR1 and CDR2: MNHEY and SVGAGI. CDR3 bases: TGTGCCAGCAGTTTACTAGCGGGAGAGACTACAGATACGCAGTATTTT. Its translation is CASSLLAGETTDTQYF.

This rearrangement joins TRBV18 to TRBJ2-7, with D possibly TRBD2 on 5 matching bases. The V end was cut by 3 bases, the J end by 3 bases, with 18 bases between. Germline CDR1 KGHSH, CDR2 LQKENI. This CDR3 region has 16 residues. The CDR3 sequence: CASSPEAPTLLYEQYF. The DNA for the CDR3 is TGTGCCAGCTCACCGGAGGCGCCAACTCTCCTCTACGAGCAGTACTTC.

The chain carries TRBV7-2 and TRBJ2-1, with D uncertain. This CDR3 comprises 12 residues. V was cut by 4 bases and J by 7 bases, with 8 bases left in between. Germline V gives CDR1 SGHTA, CDR2 FQGNSA. CDR3 nucleotides: TGTGCCAGCAGCTGGGCCTGGAATGAGCAGTTCTTC. This encodes CASSWAWNEQFF.

This clone occurred once. J is TRBJ2-7 and V is TRBV6-5; possible D gene TRBD2, 5 bases. Germline loops: CDR1 MNHEY, CDR2 SVGAGI. The CDR3 contains 13 residues. Between the trimmed V and J ends, which lost 4 bases and 2 bases, there was a span of 9 bases. The DNA for the CDR3 is TGTGCCAGCAGTTTTAGCGATACCTACGAGCAGTACTTC. Translation gives CASSFSDTYEQYF.

The rearrangement links TRBV4-1 to TRBJ2-2, with D possibly matching TRBD2 (6 bases). Trimming took off 4 bases at V and 6 bases at J, with 21 bases between the two ends. The CDR3 is made up of 17 amino acids. CDR1 MGHRA and CDR2 YSYEKL come from the germline V gene. The CDR3 loop is CASSLIRDSEAAGELFF. The CDR3, as DNA: TGCGCCAGCAGCCTAATCCGGGACTCGGAGGCGGCCGGGGAGCTGTTTTTT.

The rearrangement joins TRBV5-6 to TRBJ2-7; TRBD1 is a possible D gene (5 bases). The germline gives CDR1 SGHDT, CDR2 YYEEEE. Trimming pared 4 bases from V and 5 bases from J, leaving 19 bases between. The CDR3 is 15 residues long. The DNA for the CDR3 is TGTGCCAGCAGCGTACCCCAGGGCCTCCGGAACGAGCAGTACTTC. This codes for CASSVPQGLRNEQYF.

The J gene is TRBJ1-2, the V gene TRBV6-1; possibly TRBD1 for D (5 bases). This CDR3 comprises 14 residues. Germline assignment: CDR1 MNHNS and CDR2 SASEGT. Trimming pared 2 bases from V and 3 bases from J, leaving 10 bases between. The CDR3 DNA is TGTGCCAGCAGTGAATTGGGACTATACTATGGCTACACCTTC. Its translation is CASSELGLYYGYTF.

The rearrangement joins TRBV27 to TRBJ2-7, with TRBD2 as a possible D gene (5 bases). This CDR3 has 16 residues. V shed 3 bases and J shed 3 bases, with 18 bases lying between them. Germline values: CDR1 MNHEY, CDR2 SMNVEV (reference sequence). The CDR3 bases are TGTGCCAGCAGTTTGGCCCTTGCGGGCGGCCACTACGAGCAGTACTTC. Amino acid sequence: CASSLALAGGHYEQYF.

Note on this clone: Germline is not matched at one junction end, which may reflect a read error. The chain uses TRBV6-5 and TRBJ2-3; 7 bases are shared with TRBD2. Germline V gives CDR1 MNHEY, CDR2 SVGAGI. The CDR3 contains 14 residues. In nucleotides, the CDR3 is TGTGCCAGCAGTTCTGGCGGGAGCAGAGATACGCAGTATTTT. This encodes CASSSGGSRDTQYF.

V and J are TRBV6-5 and TRBJ1-1, with no clear D. Between the trimmed V and J ends, which lost 5 bases and 0 bases, there was a span of 13 bases. Germline V CDR1 and CDR2: MNHEY, SVGAGI. The CDR3 covers 15 residues. CDR3 DNA sequence: TGTGCCAGCAGTACTTACGGCTCGATGAACACTGAAGCTTTCTTT. Residues: CASSTYGSMNTEAFF.

V gene TRBV19 combines with J gene TRBJ2-7; 10 bases line up with TRBD2. J lost 1 base, V lost 5 bases, and 2 bases had no gene match. This CDR3 spans 14 amino acids. In germline, CDR1 is LNHDA, CDR2 SQIVND (reference sequence). CDR3 nucleotides: TGTGCCAGTAGTGCGGGACTAGCGTCCTACGAGCAGTACTTC. Translated: CASSAGLASYEQYF.

The chain combines TRBV10-3 with TRBJ2-7; D ambiguous. Germline V lookup: CDR1 ENHRY, CDR2 SYGVKD. Trimming took off 3 bases at V and 0 bases at J, with 12 bases between the two ends. The CDR3 length is 15 residues. The CDR3 sequence is CAISDMSVSSYEQYF. The CDR3 nucleotides are TGTGCCATCAGTGATATGTCTGTTAGCTCCTACGAGCAGTACTTC.

J is TRBJ1-3 and V is TRBV5-1; D is unclear. V lost 5 bases, J lost 4 bases, and 16 bases lay in between. The germline CDR1 and CDR2 sequences are SGHRS and YFSETQ. The CDR3 totals 15 residues. CDR3 bases: TGCGCCAGCAGTGCGACGGGCAATAGGGGAAACACCATATATTTT. Translation: CASSATGNRGNTIYF.

The V and J genes are TRBV18 and TRBJ2-7; 7 bases fit TRBD1. J lost 5 bases, V lost 1 base, and 8 bases had no gene match. CDR1 and CDR2 from the germline V gene are KGHSH and LQKENI. The CDR3 runs 15 residues. DNA for the CDR3: TGTGCCAGCTCACCACAATCAGGGGGATACGACGAGCAGTACTTC. Translation: CASSPQSGGYDEQYF.

The gene calls are TRBV18 and TRBJ1-1; TRBD1 matches at 7 bases. The CDR3 runs 15 residues. Per germline, CDR1 KGHSH and CDR2 LQKENI. The junction had 7 bases not matched to a gene; V was cut back by 1 base and J by 5 bases. The CDR3 coding sequence is TGTGCCAGCTCACCACAGAAAACAGGGGAGACTGAAGCTTTCTTT. Translation: CASSPQKTGETEAFF.

The chain couples TRBV9 to TRBJ2-7; 7 nucleotides align to TRBD1. After removal of 4 bases from V and 4 bases from J, the junction contained 11 bases not matched to a gene. Germline V lookup: CDR1 SGDLS, CDR2 YYNGEE. The CDR3 is 15 amino acids. The CDR3 sequence is CASSRDRALQYEQYF. CDR3 nucleotide sequence: TGTGCCAGCAGCCGCGACAGGGCCCTACAGTACGAGCAGTACTTC.

This clone was seen a handful of times. The gene calls are TRBV5-1 and TRBJ1-4, with 8 bases aligning to TRBD1. The length of the CDR3 is 16 residues. Germline V CDR1 and CDR2: SGHRS, YFSETQ. With V trimmed by 0 bases and J by 4 bases, 5 bases remained unmatched. CDR3 nucleotide sequence: TGCGCCAGCAGCTTGGCTGGGACAGGCCTTAATGAAAAACTGTTTTTT. Translated: CASSLAGTGLNEKLFF. Full variable domain (outside the CDR3, taken from reference TRBV5-1 and TRBJ1-4): KAGVTQTPRYLIKTRGQQVTLSCSPISGHRSVSWYQQTPGQGLQFLFEYFSETQRNKGNFPGRFSGRQFSNSRSEMNVSTLELGDSALYLCASSLAGTGLNEKLFFGSGTQLSVL.

The chain links TRBV6-5 to TRBJ1-1; D is unclear. The V end was cut by 10 bases, the J end by 5 bases, with 17 bases between. The CDR3 is 13 amino acids. The V gene's germline CDR1 is MNHEY and CDR2 SVGAGI. Here the CDR3 DNA reads TGTGCCACGCATGCGGGAGTTTGGACTGAAGCTTTCTTT. This translates into CATHAGVWTEAFF.

The J gene is TRBJ1-2, the V gene TRBV11-1; weak D call: TRBD1 (5 bases). Between the trimmed V and J ends, which lost 5 bases and 6 bases, there was a span of 7 bases. This CDR3 has 11 amino acids. Germline CDR1 SGHAT, CDR2 FQDESV (reference sequence). CDR3 loop: CASSRGDGYTF. The CDR3 nucleotides read TGTGCCAGCAGCCGGGGCGATGGCTACACCTTC.

The chain uses TRBV7-6 and TRBJ1-2; a weak D match, TRBD1 (5 bases). V shed 0 bases and J shed 6 bases, with 8 bases lying between them. The CDR3 is 13 amino acids. CDR1 and CDR2 (germline): SGHVS, FNYEAQ. CDR3 protein: CASSLAAGNGYTF. The CDR3 DNA reads as TGTGCCAGCAGCTTAGCGGCAGGGAATGGCTACACCTTC.

V and J are TRBV6-5 and TRBJ1-2; D is uncertain. This CDR3 contains 14 residues. CDR1 MNHEY and CDR2 SVGAGI come from the germline V gene. V gave up 3 bases and J gave up 6 bases, with 14 bases separating them. The CDR3 here is CASSYDLRLNGYTF. In nucleotides, the CDR3 is TGTGCCAGCAGTTATGACCTGAGACTTAATGGCTACACCTTC.

This chain joins TRBV2 and TRBJ1-6; D unclear. Trimming took 2 bases from V and 6 from J, leaving 11 bases between them. In germline, CDR1 is SNHLY, CDR2 FYNNEI. The CDR3 consists of 15 residues. CDR3 nucleotide sequence: TGTGCCAGCAGTGAAAAGGGCCGGGGTAATTCACCCCTCCACTTT. It is translated as CASSEKGRGNSPLHF.

V is TRBV6-1 and J is TRBJ1-1; 7 bases map to TRBD1. The CDR3 extends over 14 amino acids. After removal of 8 bases from V and 11 bases from J, the junction contained 17 bases not matched to a gene. CDR1 is MNHNS, CDR2 SASEGT, per germline. DNA for the CDR3: TGTGCCAGCTACGACCGACAGGGTTCGTTCCGTGCTTTCTTT. This encodes CASYDRQGSFRAFF.

This clone was found once. A read error may account for a junction end that differs from germline. Other DNA sequences within the sample encode an identical CDR3. The V and J genes are TRBV18 and TRBJ2-4, with 9 bases that match TRBD2. The length of the CDR3 is 15 residues. The germline CDR1 and CDR2 sequences are KGHSH and LQKENI. CDR3 sequence (DNA): TGTGCCAGCTCACCACCGGGACTAGCCAAAAACATTCAGTACTTT. Protein sequence: CASSPPGLAKNIQYF.